Shown below are 9 T cell receptor beta chains from a single sample sequenced in a study of T cell repertoires in cytomegalovirus infection. TCRdb reprocessed the reads via MiXCR and lists one record per CDR3 protein. The sample includes about 55,000 distinct CDR3 sequences, 20% to 25% of them seen just once. The antigens these receptors bind are not known. This specimen consisted of CD8+ T cells from cultured PBMCs, obtained from culture after CMV antigen stimulation. All receptors come from a human donor in good health (CMV status not recorded). Some clones in this sample may be carry-over from other donors' samples.

The gene calls are TRBV4-2 and TRBJ2-1; D remains ambiguous. Trimming took off 1 base at V and 8 bases at J, with 15 bases between the two ends. CDR3 length: 15 amino acids. The V gene's germline CDR1 is LGHNA and CDR2 YNFKEQ. The CDR3 loop reads CASSQVTSTFHEQFF. The CDR3 nucleotides are TGTGCCAGCAGCCAAGTTACGAGTACGTTCCATGAGCAGTTCTTC.

The chain has TRBV6-2 or TRBV6-3 and TRBJ1-1; TRBD1 might be the D (5 bases). This CDR3 spans 16 amino acids. The V and J ends lost 6 bases and 1 base respectively, with 18 bases between them. CDR1 and CDR2 (germline): MNHEY, SVGEGT. This chain's CDR3 is CASRTGTVARNTEAFF. CDR3 nucleotide sequence: TGTGCCAGCAGAACCGGGACGGTTGCTCGGAACACTGAAGCTTTCTTT.

This chain links TRBV5-1 with TRBJ2-1; TRBD1 might be the D (6 bases). The CDR3 contains 13 residues. Trimming took off 0 bases at V and 6 bases at J, with 7 bases between the two ends. Germline V gives CDR1 SGHRS, CDR2 YFSETQ. The CDR3 protein is CASSLGQVNEQFF. DNA for the CDR3: TGCGCCAGCAGCTTGGGACAGGTCAATGAGCAGTTCTTC. Combining the CDR3 with reference TRBV5-1 and TRBJ2-1 gives the whole variable domain KAGVTQTPRYLIKTRGQQVTLSCSPISGHRSVSWYQQTPGQGLQFLFEYFSETQRNKGNFPGRFSGRQFSNSRSEMNVSTLELGDSALYLCASSLGQVNEQFFGPGTRLTVL.

The rearrangement joins TRBV27 to TRBJ1-1, with a tentative D call TRBD1 (5 bases). CDR1 and CDR2 (germline): MNHEY, SMNVEV (reference sequence). This CDR3 spans 14 amino acids. V gave up 4 bases and J gave up 6 bases, with 15 bases separating them. CDR3 sequence (DNA): TGTGCCAGCAGTTCCCAGGGCCGTTTCGCTGAAGCTTTCTTT. Its protein is CASSSQGRFAEAFF.

This clonotype was seen a handful of times. The rearrangement joins TRBV7-9 to TRBJ2-1; TRBD1 matches 8 bases. This CDR3 spans 15 amino acids. With V trimmed by 5 bases and J by 0 bases, 3 bases remained unmatched. Germline CDR1 reads SEHNR; CDR2 reads FQNEAQ (reference sequence). The DNA of the CDR3 is TGTGCCAGCAGCCGACAGGGGAGCTCCTACAATGAGCAGTTCTTC. Encoded protein: CASSRQGSSYNEQFF.

V gene TRBV7-9 combines with J gene TRBJ1-2; 9 nucleotides agree with TRBD1. With V trimmed by 6 bases and J by 11 bases, 7 bases remained unmatched. The CDR3 is made up of 12 amino acids. Germline CDR1 and CDR2: SEHNR and FQNEAQ (reference sequence). The CDR3 nucleotides are TGTGCCAGCAGAACGGGGACAGGGCTTTACACCTTC. This encodes CASRTGTGLYTF.

This clonotype was picked up a small number of times. J is TRBJ2-1 and V is TRBV6-2 or TRBV6-3; TRBD2 aligns across 11 bases. V gave up 4 bases and J gave up 0 bases; unmatched junction bases: 11. Per germline, CDR1 MNHEY and CDR2 SVGEGT. The CDR3 is made up of 19 amino acids. The CDR3 DNA reads TGTGCCAGCAGTTTCGTTGGTACTAGCGGGGGATACTCCTACAATGAGCAGTTCTTC. Translating it yields CASSFVGTSGGYSYNEQFF.

This clonotype has only a few counts. This chain uses TRBV7-2 with TRBJ2-2, with 10 nucleotides matching TRBD1. Per the germline V gene, CDR1 is SGHTA and CDR2 is FQGNSA. With 2 bases clipped from V and 6 bases from J, the junction kept 9 bases outside the gene matches. The CDR3 length is 17 residues. The CDR3 protein is CASSLPRDRGGAGELFF. As DNA, the CDR3 is TGTGCCAGCAGCTTACCCCGGGACAGGGGAGGAGCCGGGGAGCTGTTTTTT.

A few counts support this clonotype. The chain joins TRBV4-1 to TRBJ2-1; D unclear. V was shortened by 0 bases and J by 10 bases, with 7 bases between the two germline ends. The CDR3 consists of 12 residues. CDR1 is MGHRA and CDR2 is YSYEKL in the germline V gene. As DNA, the CDR3 is TGCGCCAGCAGCCAAGACCCGACAGAGCAGTTCTTC. As protein: CASSQDPTEQFF.